The entry below describes one T cell receptor beta chain. Antigen: not known. After removal of 7 bases from V and 0 bases from J, the junction contained 9 bases not matched to a gene. The V gene's germline CDR1 is ENHRY and CDR2 SYGVKD. CDR3 length equals 15 residues. This entry comes from a study of T cells in Graves' hyperthyroidism and ophthalmopathy. RNA transcripts served as the template for amplifying TCR beta CDR3 regions. HTBI primers were used for first-round RT-PCR of the TCR CDR3. MiXCR was run by TCRdb on the multiplex PCR reads, yielding one entry per CDR3 protein. The table lists roughly 570,000 distinct CDR3 sequences, 35% to 55% of them singletons. Study findings and constraints: In the analysis, a 13 V-J model separated ophthalmopathy from stable hyperthyroidism.

The sample comprised peripheral blood or thyroid tissue (not recorded which). The gene calls are TRBV10-3 and TRBJ2-7; TRBD2 agrees at 7 bases. This sequence was found in a woman aged 18-29 years with Graves' hyperthyroidism. CDR3: CAITRGWGGSYEQYF. CDR3 DNA sequence: TGTGCCATCACCCGGGGGTGGGGGGGCTCCTACGAGCAGTACTTC.